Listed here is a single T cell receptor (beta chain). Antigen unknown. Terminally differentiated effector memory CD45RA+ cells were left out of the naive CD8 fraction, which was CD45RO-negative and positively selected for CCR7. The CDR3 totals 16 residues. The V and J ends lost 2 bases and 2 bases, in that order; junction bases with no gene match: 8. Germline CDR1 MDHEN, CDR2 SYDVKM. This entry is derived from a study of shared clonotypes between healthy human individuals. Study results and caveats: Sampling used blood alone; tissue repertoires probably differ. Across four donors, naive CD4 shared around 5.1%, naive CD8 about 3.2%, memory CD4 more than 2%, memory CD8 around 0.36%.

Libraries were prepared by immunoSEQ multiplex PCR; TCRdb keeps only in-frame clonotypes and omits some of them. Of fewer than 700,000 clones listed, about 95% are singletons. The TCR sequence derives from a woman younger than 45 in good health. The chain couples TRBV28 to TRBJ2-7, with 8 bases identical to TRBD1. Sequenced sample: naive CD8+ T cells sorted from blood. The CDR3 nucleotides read TGTGCCAGCAGTTTAGGAATTGGACAGGGTGCCTACGAGCAGTACTTC. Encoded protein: CASSLGIGQGAYEQYF.